The clone carrying this TCR beta chain was detected only a few times. The germline V gene encodes CDR1 DFQATT and CDR2 SNEGSKA (reference sequence). The V segment lost 2 bases and the J segment 5 bases; nucleotides outside the gene matches: 11. The CDR3 extends over 18 amino acids. MiXCR was run by TCRdb on the RT-PCR reads, yielding one entry per CDR3 protein. Of hundreds of thousands of distinct CDR3 sequences in the sample, under 9% were seen once. The data are from a study of response to subunit inactivated influenza vaccine. The chain carries TRBV20-1 and TRBJ2-3; 15 nucleotides line up with TRBD2. The sample consisted of PBMCs from blood, taken around 25 months after vaccination. This receptor was identified in a man aged 50 to 69 who received an inactivated influenza vaccine. The chain's CDR3 is CSARPNRGLAGGKDTQYF. CDR3 in DNA: TGCAGTGCTAGACCCAACAGGGGACTAGCGGGGGGAAAAGATACGCAGTATTTT.